A single sample gave rise to the 9 T cell receptor beta chains below, sequenced in a study of blood T cell repertoires in COVID-19. Libraries were prepared by immunoSEQ multiplex PCR; TCRdb keeps only in-frame clonotypes and omits some of them. The sample has 200,000 to 250,000 clones; approximately 86% are singletons. The sequenced material came from peripheral blood. These TCRs come from a man in his sixties with acute or convalescent COVID-19.

The chain is built from TRBV16 and TRBJ1-1, with 9 bases lining up with TRBD1. The germline gives CDR1 KGHSY, CDR2 FQNENV. The trim removed 4 bases at V and 4 bases at J, leaving 7 bases unmatched. The CDR3 is 15 residues long. CDR3 sequence: CASSRQQGAGTEAFF. The DNA of the CDR3 is TGTGCCAGCAGCCGCCAACAGGGGGCGGGCACTGAAGCTTTCTTT. The full variable domain, in which reference TRBV16 and TRBJ1-1 provide the parts outside the CDR3, is GEEVAQTPKHLVRGEGQKAKLYCAPIKGHSYVFWYQQVLKNEFKFLISFQNENVFDETGMPKERFSAKCLPNSPCSLEIQATKLEDSAVYFCASSRQQGAGTEAFFGQGTRLTVV.

This clone showed up just a few times. The chain recombines TRBV2 with TRBJ2-1, with 8 nucleotides matching TRBD2. Per germline, CDR1 SNHLY and CDR2 FYNNEI. The V and J ends lost 6 bases and 8 bases, in that order; junction bases with no gene match: 9. The CDR3 is made up of 14 amino acids. The CDR3 is CASRGSWTSYEQFF. CDR3 DNA sequence: TGTGCCAGCAGAGGTTCGTGGACTAGCTATGAGCAGTTCTTC.

V is TRBV20-1 and J is TRBJ1-4; no firm D call. Germline loops: CDR1 DFQATT, CDR2 SNEGSKA (reference sequence). The germline V and J ends were trimmed by 7 bases and 8 bases, with 11 bases remaining between them. The CDR3 sequence is 11 residues long. CDR3 amino acids: CSVTRKEKLFF. DNA for the CDR3: TGCAGTGTTACGAGAAAAGAAAAACTGTTTTTT.

The J gene is TRBJ1-1, the V gene TRBV30; 8 bases fit TRBD1. CDR1 and CDR2 from the germline V gene are GTSNPN and SVGIG (reference sequence). The CDR3 spans 16 residues. J gave up 1 base and V 1 base, and 8 bases lay outside the gene matches. The CDR3 DNA sequence: TGTGCCTGGAGTGCTTACCTCGGGACAGGGAACACTGAAGCTTTCTTT. This gives the protein CAWSAYLGTGNTEAFF.

This clone was seen only once. V is TRBV9 and J is TRBJ2-5; tentatively, D is TRBD2 (5 bases). In germline, CDR1 is SGDLS, CDR2 YYNGEE. The CDR3 consists of 14 residues. V was shortened by 5 bases and J by 1 base, with 12 bases between the two germline ends. The DNA for the CDR3 is TGTGCCAGCAGTCTCCGGGAAACCCAAGAGACCCAGTACTTC. It encodes CASSLRETQETQYF.

The chain employs TRBV6-6 and TRBJ1-5; the match to TRBD1 covers 11 bases. This CDR3 contains 17 residues. CDR1 is MNHNY, CDR2 SVGAGI, per germline (reference sequence). The V segment lost 6 bases and the J segment 4 bases; nucleotides outside the gene matches: 11. The CDR3 bases are TGTGCCAGCAGCCGAGGGGGGACAGGGGGGGTGAATCAGCCCCAGCATTTT. Its translation: CASSRGGTGGVNQPQHF.

V and J are TRBV2 and TRBJ2-5; TRBD2 matches 7 bases. This CDR3 is 13 amino acids long. The trim removed 8 bases at V and 4 bases at J, leaving 7 bases unmatched. The V gene's germline CDR1 is SNHLY and CDR2 FYNNEI. Here the CDR3 reads CASCRGVAETQYF. Written as DNA, the CDR3 is TGTGCCAGCTGCCGGGGGGTAGCAGAGACCCAGTACTTC. The complete variable domain, with remaining parts taken from reference TRBV2 and TRBJ2-5, reads EPEVTQTPSHQVTQMGQEVILRCVPISNHLYFYWYRQILGQKVEFLVSFYNNEISEKSEIFDDQFSVERPDGSNFTLKIRSTKLEDSAMYFCASCRGVAETQYFGPGTRLLVL.

This clone appeared a single time. V and J are TRBV5-4 and TRBJ2-1; a weak D match, TRBD1 (5 bases). CDR1 is SGHNT and CDR2 is YYREEE in the germline V gene (reference sequence). Trimming removed 0 bases at V and 7 bases at J, with 8 bases between. The CDR3 contains 13 residues. CDR3 sequence reads: CASSLDRMNEQFF. The CDR3, as DNA: TGTGCCAGCAGCTTGGACAGGATGAATGAGCAGTTCTTC.

The chain recombines TRBV4-3 with TRBJ2-5, with D perhaps TRBD1 (6 bases). Per germline, CDR1 LGHNA and CDR2 YSLEER. CDR3 size: 13 residues. Trimming cost V 5 bases and J 5 bases, with 12 bases left between them. The CDR3 loop reads CASSKGVGETQYF. Written as DNA, the CDR3 is TGCGCCAGCAGCAAGGGGGTCGGGGAGACCCAGTACTTC.